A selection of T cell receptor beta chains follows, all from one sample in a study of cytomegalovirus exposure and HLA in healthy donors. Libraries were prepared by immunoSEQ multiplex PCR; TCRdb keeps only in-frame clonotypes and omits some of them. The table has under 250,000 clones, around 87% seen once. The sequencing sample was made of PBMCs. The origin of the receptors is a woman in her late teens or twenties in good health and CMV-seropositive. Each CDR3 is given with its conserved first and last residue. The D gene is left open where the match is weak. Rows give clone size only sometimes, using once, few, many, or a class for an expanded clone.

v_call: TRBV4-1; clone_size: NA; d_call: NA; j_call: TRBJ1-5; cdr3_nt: TGCGCCAGCAGCCAAGACTTGGGCCTCCATCAGCCCCAGCATTTT; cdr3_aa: CASSQDLGLHQPQHF
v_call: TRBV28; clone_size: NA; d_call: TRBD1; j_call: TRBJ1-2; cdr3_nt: TGTGCCAGCAGTTCCCCCACCCCCGGACAGGGGGTAAGTTATGGCTACACCTTC; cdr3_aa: CASSSPTPGQGVSYGYTF
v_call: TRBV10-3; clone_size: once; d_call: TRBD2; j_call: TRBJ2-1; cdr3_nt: TGTGCCATCGGGGGACTAGCGGACAATGAGCAGTTCTTC; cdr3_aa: CAIGGLADNEQFF
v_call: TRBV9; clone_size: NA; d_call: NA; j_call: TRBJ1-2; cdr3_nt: TGTGCCAGCAGCGTACTAGGTTCTAGCTATGGCTACACCTTC; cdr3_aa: CASSVLGSSYGYTF
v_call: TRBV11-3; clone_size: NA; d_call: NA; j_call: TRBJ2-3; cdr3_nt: TGTGCCAGCAGCAGCGCTAGCACAGATACGCAGTATTTT; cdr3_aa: CASSSASTDTQYF
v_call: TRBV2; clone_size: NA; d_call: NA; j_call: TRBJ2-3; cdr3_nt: TGTGCCAGCAGTGCCTCAGGGGACACAGATACGCAGTATTTT; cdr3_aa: CASSASGDTDTQYF
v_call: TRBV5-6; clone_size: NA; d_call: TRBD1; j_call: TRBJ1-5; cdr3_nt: TGTGCCAGCAGCTCGTCCGGGACAGCTTGGAGCAATCAGCCCCAGCATTTT; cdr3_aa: CASSSSGTAWSNQPQHF
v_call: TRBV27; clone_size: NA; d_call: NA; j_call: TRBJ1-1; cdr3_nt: TGTGCCAGCAGCAGAGTTAGGGGTGAAGCTTTCTTT; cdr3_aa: CASSRVRGEAFF
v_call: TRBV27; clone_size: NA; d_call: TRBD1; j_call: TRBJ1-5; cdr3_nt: TGTGCCAGCAGTCCATGGTCATCAGGGGGCGGTCAGCCCCAGCATTTT; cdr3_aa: CASSPWSSGGGQPQHF
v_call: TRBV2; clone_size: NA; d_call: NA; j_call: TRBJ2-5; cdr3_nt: TGTGCCAGCCTCAGGGGATCAGAGACCCAGTACTTC; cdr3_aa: CASLRGSETQYF
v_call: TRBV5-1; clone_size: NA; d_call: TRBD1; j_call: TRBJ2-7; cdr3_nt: TGCGCCAGCACAGATTACCGGAGGACAGGGGCTTTAGGGGAGCAGTACTTC; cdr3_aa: CASTDYRRTGALGEQYF
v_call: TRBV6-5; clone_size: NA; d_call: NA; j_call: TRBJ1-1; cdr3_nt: TGTGCCAGCAGCCTCGGAGGGAGAGTTAACACTGAAGCTTTCTTT; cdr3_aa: CASSLGGRVNTEAFF
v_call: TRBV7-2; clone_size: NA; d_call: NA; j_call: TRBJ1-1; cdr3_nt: TGTGCCAGCAGCCCCTTCCCGTTGGCTCCTTCCCAGACTGAAGCTTTCTTT; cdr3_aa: CASSPFPLAPSQTEAFF
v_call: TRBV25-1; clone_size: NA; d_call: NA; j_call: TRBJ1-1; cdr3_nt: TGTGCCAGCAGTGCCGCAGGGGAGTGGAGCACTGAAGCTTTCTTT; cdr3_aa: CASSAAGEWSTEAFF
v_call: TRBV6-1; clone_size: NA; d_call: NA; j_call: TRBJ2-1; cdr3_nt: TGTGCCAGCCACCCCGGGACACAGTTGAACAATGAGCAGTTCTTC; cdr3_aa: CASHPGTQLNNEQFF
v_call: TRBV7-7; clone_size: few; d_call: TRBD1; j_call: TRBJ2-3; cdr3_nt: TGTGCCAGCAGCTTAGATGGGCAGGGGGCAATGAATACGCAGTATTTT; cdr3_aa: CASSLDGQGAMNTQYF
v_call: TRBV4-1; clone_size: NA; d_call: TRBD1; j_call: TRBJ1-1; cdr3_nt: TGCGCCAGCAGCCAACCCAGGACAGGTATGAACACTGAAGCTTTCTTT; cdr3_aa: CASSQPRTGMNTEAFF
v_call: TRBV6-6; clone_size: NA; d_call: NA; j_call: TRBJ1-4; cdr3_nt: TGTGCCAGCAGTTACTCGAGTCTCCCCAATGAAAAACTGTTTTTT; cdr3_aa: CASSYSSLPNEKLFF
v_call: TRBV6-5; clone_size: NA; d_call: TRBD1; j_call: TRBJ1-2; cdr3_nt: TGTGCCAGCAGAAAGACAGGGTACTATGGCTACACCTTC; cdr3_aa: CASRKTGYYGYTF
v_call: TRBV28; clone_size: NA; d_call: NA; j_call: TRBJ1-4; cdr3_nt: TGTGCCAGCAGTTCCATTTTAGGGGAAGGTGAAAAACTGTTTTTT; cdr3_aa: CASSSILGEGEKLFF
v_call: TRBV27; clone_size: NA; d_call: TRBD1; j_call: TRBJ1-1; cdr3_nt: TGTGCCAGCAGTCACCGGACAGGTTCCAAAGCTTTCTTT; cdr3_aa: CASSHRTGSKAFF
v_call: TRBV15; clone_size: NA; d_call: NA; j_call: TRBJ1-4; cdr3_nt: TGTGCCACCCAGAACGGGGGGAATAATGAAAAACTGTTTTTT; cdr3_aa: CATQNGGNNEKLFF
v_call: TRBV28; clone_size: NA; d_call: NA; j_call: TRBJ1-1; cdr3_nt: TGTGCCAGCAGTTCCCTTGATTTTAGGGGAGGGGGTAGGAACACTGAAGCTTTCTTT; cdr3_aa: CASSSLDFRGGGRNTEAFF
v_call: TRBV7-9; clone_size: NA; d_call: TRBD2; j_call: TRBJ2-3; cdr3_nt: TGTGCCAGCAGCCTAGCGGGAGGAACAGATACGCAGTATTTT; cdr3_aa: CASSLAGGTDTQYF
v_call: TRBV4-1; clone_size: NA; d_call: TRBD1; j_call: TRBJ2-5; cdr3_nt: TGCGCCAGCAGCCTCGGGACAGTTGCCTCAGGGACCCAGTACTTC; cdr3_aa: CASSLGTVASGTQYF
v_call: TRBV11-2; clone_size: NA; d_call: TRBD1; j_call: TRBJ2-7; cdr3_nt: TGTGCCAGCAGCCCCCCAGGGACAGGCTACGAGCAGTACTTC; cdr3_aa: CASSPPGTGYEQYF
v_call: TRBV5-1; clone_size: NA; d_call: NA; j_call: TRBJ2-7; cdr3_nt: TGCGCCAGCAGCTTGGCTAGAGCCTCCTACGAGCAGTACTTC; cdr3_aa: CASSLARASYEQYF
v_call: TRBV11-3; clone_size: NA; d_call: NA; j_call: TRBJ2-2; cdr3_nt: TGTGCCAGCAGCTCTCAGGGTGCCGGGGAGCTGTTTTTT; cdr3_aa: CASSSQGAGELFF
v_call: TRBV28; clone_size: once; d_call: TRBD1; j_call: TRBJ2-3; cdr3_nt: TGTGCCAGCAGCGGTTCAGGGGGCACCCGCACAGATACGCAGTATTTT; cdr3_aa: CASSGSGGTRTDTQYF
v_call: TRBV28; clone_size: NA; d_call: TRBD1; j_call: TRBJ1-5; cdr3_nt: TGTGCCACAACGCCCGGGACAGAGACCCTCCCTGGACCCCAGCATTTT; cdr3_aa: CATTPGTETLPGPQHF
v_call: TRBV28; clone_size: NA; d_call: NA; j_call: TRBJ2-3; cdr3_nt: TGTGCCAGCCGGTGGGGGGGCACAGATACGCAGTATTTT; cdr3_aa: CASRWGGTDTQYF
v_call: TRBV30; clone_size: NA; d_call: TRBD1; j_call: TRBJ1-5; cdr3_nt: TGTGCCTGGAGTTCAGGGGGCGGTCAGCCCCAGCATTTT; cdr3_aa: CAWSSGGGQPQHF
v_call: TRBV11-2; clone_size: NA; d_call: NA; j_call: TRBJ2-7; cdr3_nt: TGTGCCAGCAGCTTAGAACCCGGCAGGGCCCCATGGGAGCAGTACTTC; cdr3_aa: CASSLEPGRAPWEQYF
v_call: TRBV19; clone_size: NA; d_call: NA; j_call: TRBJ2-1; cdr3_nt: TGTGCCAGTAGTGTCACAGGGTTAAGTGGCAATGAGCAGTTCTTC; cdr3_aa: CASSVTGLSGNEQFF
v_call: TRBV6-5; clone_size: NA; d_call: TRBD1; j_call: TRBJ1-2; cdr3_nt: TGTGCCAGCAGTAACAGGGGTGACTATGGCTACACCTTC; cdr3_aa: CASSNRGDYGYTF
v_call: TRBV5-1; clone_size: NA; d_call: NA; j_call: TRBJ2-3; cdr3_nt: TGCGCCAGCAGCTTGGAAGACGGGACAGATACGCAGTATTTT; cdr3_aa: CASSLEDGTDTQYF
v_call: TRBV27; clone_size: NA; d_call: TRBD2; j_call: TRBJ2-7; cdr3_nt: TGTGCCAGCAGCCCCAAAAGCGGGAGTTCCTACGAGCAGTACTTC; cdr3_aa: CASSPKSGSSYEQYF
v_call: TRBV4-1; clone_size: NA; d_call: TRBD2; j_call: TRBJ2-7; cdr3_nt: TGCGCCAGCAGCCAAGACTCGCTAGCGGACGCCTACGAGCAGTACTTC; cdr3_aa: CASSQDSLADAYEQYF